The 15 T cell receptor beta chains listed next were all sequenced from one sample in a study of blood T cell repertoires in COVID-19. Sequencing used immunoSEQ multiplex PCR; TCRdb keeps in-frame clones, though not all of them. The sample holds about 70,000 clones, more than 80% seen once. Sequenced sample: peripheral blood. These receptors were taken from a middle-aged man with acute or convalescent COVID-19.

This chain joins TRBV4-3 and TRBJ2-3; D possibly corresponds to TRBD2 (5 bases). Trimming took off 0 bases at V and 0 bases at J, with 7 bases between the two ends. The germline V gene encodes CDR1 LGHNA and CDR2 YSLEER. The CDR3 spans 15 residues. The CDR3 nucleotides read TGCGCCAGCAGCCAAGATTGGACTAGCACAGATACGCAGTATTTT. This codes for CASSQDWTSTDTQYF.

This chain joins TRBV5-6 and TRBJ2-5; D call uncertain. Trimming took 2 bases from V and 2 from J, leaving 7 bases between them. CDR1 and CDR2 (germline): SGHDT, YYEEEE. The CDR3 spans 13 residues. CDR3 region: CASSFWQQETQYF. CDR3 nucleotide sequence: TGTGCCAGCAGCTTCTGGCAGCAAGAGACCCAGTACTTC. The entire variable domain, with the rest obtained from reference TRBV5-6 and TRBJ2-5, is as follows: DAGVTQSPTHLIKTRGQQVTLRCSPKSGHDTVSWYQQALGQGPQFIFQYYEEEERQRGNFPDRFSGHQFPNYSSELNVNALLLGDSALYLCASSFWQQETQYFGPGTRLLVL.

The chain carries TRBV6-5 and TRBJ2-5; 7 positions match TRBD1. The CDR3 consists of 13 residues. Germline V gene data show CDR1 as MNHEY and CDR2 as SVGAGI. V lost 6 bases to trimming and J lost 4 bases; unmatched junction nucleotides: 5. CDR3 residues: CASRDRMGETQYF. The CDR3 nucleotides read TGTGCCAGCAGGGACAGGATGGGAGAGACCCAGTACTTC.

This chain uses TRBV10-3 with TRBJ2-5, with TRBD2 identical over 9 bases. From germline, CDR1 is ENHRY and CDR2 SYGVKD. V shed 1 base and J 5 bases; nucleotides not matched to a gene: 5. This CDR3 comprises 15 residues. The CDR3 protein is CAISEFQREVETQYF. As DNA, the CDR3 is TGTGCCATCAGTGAGTTCCAGCGGGAGGTGGAGACCCAGTACTTC.

The chain links TRBV6-5 to TRBJ1-2; 7 nucleotides align to TRBD1. CDR1 is MNHEY and CDR2 is SVGAGI in the germline V gene. V lost 5 bases, J lost 4 bases, and 7 bases stayed unmatched. The CDR3 runs 14 residues. DNA of the CDR3: TGTGCCAGCAGTAGGACAGGTCCTATCTATGGCTACACCTTC. This gives the protein CASSRTGPIYGYTF.

V is TRBV28 and J is TRBJ1-4, with D hard to call. The V and J ends lost 3 bases and 5 bases respectively, with 10 bases between them. The CDR3 extends over 14 amino acids. Germline loops: CDR1 MDHEN, CDR2 SYDVKM. In DNA, the CDR3 is TGTGCCAGCAGTTTGAGAGGAACGAATGAAAAACTGTTTTTT. It encodes CASSLRGTNEKLFF. The whole variable domain, filled in from reference TRBV28 and TRBJ1-4, reads DVKVTQSSRYLVKRTGEKVFLECVQDMDHENMFWYRQDPGLGLRLIYFSYDVKMKEKGDIPEGYSVSREKKERFSLILESASTNQTSMYLCASSLRGTNEKLFFGSGTQLSVL.

This clone was picked up one time. The genes are TRBV7-9 and TRBJ1-2; D possibly corresponds to TRBD1 (6 bases). Germline V gene lookup returns CDR1 SEHNR and CDR2 FQNEAQ (reference sequence). This CDR3 contains 14 residues. V was shortened by 2 bases and J by 0 bases, with 7 bases between the two germline ends. The CDR3 protein is CASSLTGSNYGYTF. In nucleotides, the CDR3 is TGTGCCAGCAGCTTAACAGGGTCTAACTATGGCTACACCTTC.

J is TRBJ1-2 and V is TRBV24-1; 7 bases fit TRBD1. With V trimmed by 4 bases and J by 4 bases, 11 bases remained unmatched. This CDR3 has 16 amino acids. Germline V gene sequence: CDR1 KGHDR, CDR2 SFDVKD. The CDR3 sequence: CATSDNTGQSFYGYTF. CDR3 sequence (DNA): TGTGCCACCAGTGACAACACGGGACAGTCCTTCTATGGCTACACCTTC.

V gene TRBV12-3 or TRBV12-4 combines with J gene TRBJ2-7; D is unresolved. The CDR3 runs to 12 residues. Between the trimmed V and J ends, which lost 6 bases and 7 bases, there was a span of 13 bases. DNA for the CDR3: TGTGCCAGCAGCCTCCACAGTGGGGAGCAGTACGTC. It encodes CASSLHSGEQYV.

This clone was observed once. V and J are TRBV19 and TRBJ1-2; 8 nucleotides align to TRBD1. The V segment lost 7 bases and the J segment 6 bases; nucleotides outside the gene matches: 13. The CDR3 has 15 residues. In germline, CDR1 is LNHDA, CDR2 SQIVND (reference sequence). In nucleotides, the CDR3 is TGTGCCAGTATTGATTCAGGGGGCGGGGACCATGGCTACACCTTC. It translates to CASIDSGGGDHGYTF.

The chain links TRBV5-6 to TRBJ2-5; possibly TRBD1 for D (7 bases). The germline V and J ends were trimmed by 0 bases and 3 bases, with 15 bases remaining between them. This CDR3 is built from 16 residues. Looked up from germline, CDR1 is SGHDT and CDR2 is YYEEEE. Written as DNA, the CDR3 is TGTGCCAGCAGCTTGGTCAGGGGGGTTGAAAAAGAGACCCAGTACTTC. Its translation: CASSLVRGVEKETQYF.

The V call is TRBV6-1, the J call TRBJ1-3, with 8 bases identical to TRBD1. The V gene end was trimmed by 1 base and the J gene end by 2 bases; junction bases not matched to a gene: 1. CDR3 size: 15 residues. Germline V gives CDR1 MNHNS, CDR2 SASEGT. CDR3 sequence (DNA): TGTGCCAGCAGTGAAGGCAGGGGGCCTGGAAACACCATATATTTT. It encodes CASSEGRGPGNTIYF.

This clone was counted once. The chain is built from TRBV10-3 and TRBJ2-2; 13 bases are a match to TRBD2. Unmatched junction bases numbered 1, after V lost 4 bases and J lost 5 bases. Germline V CDR1 and CDR2: ENHRY, SYGVKD. The CDR3 loop spans 15 amino acids. The CDR3 loop is CAISVGLAGTGELFF. CDR3 nucleotide sequence: TGTGCCATCAGTGTGGGACTAGCGGGAACCGGGGAGCTGTTTTTT.

This clone was counted once. The chain combines TRBV29-1 with TRBJ2-1; D may be TRBD1 (5 bases). The CDR3 is 16 residues long. The V end lost 0 bases, the J end lost 3 bases, and 15 bases lay between the germline ends. CDR1 SQVTM and CDR2 ANQGSEA come from the germline V gene. CDR3 DNA sequence: TGCAGCGTTGAAGAATACCAGGGATCCGTCTACAATGAGCAGTTCTTC. Protein product: CSVEEYQGSVYNEQFF.

V is TRBV7-2 and J is TRBJ2-1; 8 bases line up with TRBD2. This CDR3 has 17 residues. The germline CDR1 and CDR2 sequences are SGHTA and FQGNSA. The V and J ends lost 7 bases and 4 bases, in that order; junction bases with no gene match: 15. The CDR3 sequence: CASTPGGAGGIYNEQFF. The CDR3, as DNA: TGTGCCAGCACCCCGGGGGGGGCGGGAGGTATTTACAATGAGCAGTTCTTC.